This is a list of T cell receptor beta chains from one sample in a study of OX40 agonist ivuxolimab in advanced cancers. Libraries were prepared by immunoSEQ multiplex PCR; TCRdb keeps only in-frame clonotypes and omits some of them. The sample lists approximately 70,000 clones, 70% to 90% occurring once. The specimen was CD4+ or CD8+ T cells sorted from blood, collected in a trial of the OX40 agonist ivuxolimab. These receptors all stem from an adult with an advanced solid tumor such as melanoma, head and neck, liver or kidney cancer. CDR3s include the opening cysteine and the closing phenylalanine or tryptophan. Each record gives: CDR3 protein, CDR3 DNA, clone size, J gene, D gene, V gene. A D gene is named only where the DNA matches it firmly. Only part of the rows carry a size: once, few, many, or a class if the clone is expanded.

CASSLDSATSHRSCEQFF	TGCGCCAGCAGCTTGGATTCTGCGACTAGCCACAGGTCCTGTGAGCAGTTCTTC	.	TRBJ2-1	TRBD2	TRBV5-1
CASSPSLAQYF	TGTGCCAGCAGCCCCTCCTTGGCGCAGTATTTT	.	TRBJ2-3	.	TRBV11-2
CASSRAGGTAAYEQYF	TGCGCCAGCAGCCGCGCCGGTGGGACAGCAGCCTACGAGCAGTACTTC	.	TRBJ2-7	TRBD1	TRBV4-1
CASSLTRVGEKLFF	TGTGCCAGCAGCTTAACGAGGGTTGGAGAAAAACTGTTTTTT	.	TRBJ1-4	.	TRBV7-2
CASSEGSGTEAFF	TGTGCCAGTAGCGAGGGATCAGGCACTGAAGCTTTCTTT	.	TRBJ1-1	.	TRBV19
CASSLAGQRNTEAFF	TGCGCCAGCAGCTTGGCCGGACAGAGGAACACTGAAGCTTTCTTT	.	TRBJ1-1	.	TRBV5-1
CASSTFGQGSEQYF	TGTGCCAGTAGTACTTTCGGACAGGGTAGCGAGCAGTACTTC	few	TRBJ2-7	TRBD1	TRBV19
CASSVGGSGNQPQHF	TGTGCCAGCAGTGTGGGGGGATCGGGCAATCAGCCCCAGCATTTT	once	TRBJ1-5	.	TRBV6-1
CASSRFTGGQETQYF	TGTGCCAGCAGCAGATTTACCGGCGGACAAGAGACCCAGTACTTC	.	TRBJ2-5	.	TRBV14
CASAPLPGLAGVGELFF	TGTGCTAGTGCCCCCCTTCCCGGACTAGCGGGAGTGGGGGAGCTGTTTTTT	.	TRBJ2-2	TRBD2	TRBV12-5
CASSPTLISSGNTIYF	TGTGCCAGCTCACCTACATTAATTAGCTCTGGAAACACCATATATTTT	.	TRBJ1-3	.	TRBV18
CASSPALGEQFF	TGTGCCAGCAGCCCCGCCCTGGGTGAGCAGTTCTTC	.	TRBJ2-1	.	TRBV7-9
CASGLPPTSGNSYEQYF	TGTGCTAGTGGTTTGCCCCCGACTAGCGGGAACTCCTACGAGCAGTACTTC	.	TRBJ2-7	TRBD2	TRBV12-5
CASSTRVDQPQHF	TGTGCCAGTAGTACCCGGGTCGATCAGCCCCAGCATTTT	.	TRBJ1-5	.	TRBV19
CASSLSALEQYF	TGTGCCAGCAGTTTGTCAGCTCTCGAGCAGTACTTC	.	TRBJ2-7	.	TRBV28
CASSQNPDYEQYF	TGTGCCAGCAGCCAAAACCCGGACTACGAGCAGTACTTC	.	TRBJ2-7	.	TRBV4-2
CASSTAGEGVEQYF	TGTGCCAGTAGTACAGCGGGAGAAGGGGTCGAGCAGTACTTC	.	TRBJ2-7	TRBD2	TRBV19
CSASGSLRAGANVLTF	TGCAGCGCCTCCGGGTCTCTCCGCGCCGGGGCCAACGTCCTGACTTTC	once	TRBJ2-6	.	TRBV29-1
CASSRDGTGSGHTQYF	TGTGCCAGCAGCCGAGATGGGACAGGGTCCGGTCATACGCAGTATTTT	.	TRBJ2-3	TRBD1	TRBV5-4
CASSGRPGQGLTDTQYF	TGTGCCAGCAGTGGGAGGCCGGGACAGGGGCTCACAGATACGCAGTATTTT	.	TRBJ2-3	TRBD1	TRBV28
CASSPHARDKQETQYF	TGTGCCAGCTCACCACATGCCCGGGACAAGCAAGAGACCCAGTACTTC	.	TRBJ2-5	.	TRBV18
CASSSGVTGKRNIQYF	TGCGCCAGCAGCTCAGGGGTGACAGGGAAGAGAAACATTCAGTACTTC	.	TRBJ2-4	TRBD1	TRBV5-1
CASSSLAGGSYNEQFF	TGTGCCAGCAGCTCCCTAGCGGGAGGGTCCTACAATGAGCAGTTCTTC	.	TRBJ2-1	TRBD2	TRBV11-2
CASSLEANQPQHF	TGTGCCAGCAGCTTAGAGGCCAATCAGCCCCAGCATTTT	.	TRBJ1-5	.	TRBV7-9
CASSQGERDLGQPQHF	TGTGCCAGCAGCCAAGGAGAGAGGGACCTCGGTCAGCCCCAGCATTTT	once	TRBJ1-5	.	TRBV7-9
CASSQERGSREQYF	TGTGCCAGCAGCCAGGAGCGGGGTAGCCGCGAGCAGTACTTC	.	TRBJ2-7	TRBD2	TRBV4-2
CASSEWGGRGADTQYF	TGTGCCAGCAGTGAATGGGGCGGGAGGGGAGCAGATACGCAGTATTTT	.	TRBJ2-3	TRBD2	TRBV25-1
CASGDGHSPLHF	TGTGCCAGTGGGGACGGTCATTCACCCCTCCACTTT	.	TRBJ1-6	.	TRBV18
CASSGQDRESYEQYF	TGTGCCAGCAGTGGACAGGACAGGGAAAGCTACGAGCAGTACTTC	.	TRBJ2-7	TRBD1	TRBV6-1
CASSFPGELFF	TGTGCCAGCAGCTTCCCCGGGGAGCTGTTTTTT	.	TRBJ2-2	.	TRBV11-2
CASSLAGNEQFF	TGCGCCAGCAGCTTAGCAGGCAATGAGCAGTTCTTC	.	TRBJ2-1	.	TRBV5-1
CAMRSGSYVTGELFF	TGTGCCATGAGGAGCGGGAGTTACGTCACCGGGGAGCTGTTTTTT	.	TRBJ2-2	TRBD2	TRBV10-3
CATIPGQGVDEQFF	TGTGCCACCATACCGGGACAGGGGGTCGATGAGCAGTTCTTC	.	TRBJ2-1	TRBD1	TRBV10-3
CASSPQGQGQPQHF	TGTGCCAGCTCACCACAGGGGCAGGGTCAGCCCCAGCATTTT	.	TRBJ1-5	.	TRBV18
CASSPSVLDAGELFF	TGTGCCAGCAGCCCCAGTGTACTCGACGCCGGGGAGCTGTTTTTT	.	TRBJ2-2	.	TRBV5-5
CASSPGSGRTYEQYF	TGTGCCAGCTCACCAGGGAGCGGGAGAACCTACGAGCAGTACTTC	once	TRBJ2-7	TRBD2	TRBV18
CASRLAGTEGNQPQHF	TGTGCCAGTAGGCTTGCCGGGACGGAGGGAAATCAGCCCCAGCATTTT	.	TRBJ1-5	.	TRBV19
CASSFTGWQTQYF	TGTGCCAGCAGTTTTACAGGGTGGCAGACCCAGTACTTC	.	TRBJ2-5	.	TRBV27
CASSQGLAKSGAQYF	TGTGCCAGCAGCCAAGGCCTAGCGAAATCAGGGGCCCAGTACTTC	once	TRBJ2-5	.	TRBV14
CASSQRSLAGVPEQYF	TGTGCCAGCAGCCAAAGATCTTTAGCGGGAGTCCCCGAGCAGTACTTC	.	TRBJ2-7	TRBD2	TRBV7-2
CASSLAVGEQYF	TGTGCCAGCAGCTTGGCAGTGGGGGAGCAGTACTTC	.	TRBJ2-7	.	TRBV5-6
CCLERGQGAGYTF	TGTTGCCTCGAAAGGGGACAGGGGGCTGGCTACACCTTC	.	TRBJ1-2	TRBD1	TRBV7-9
CASSRELAGDYEQYF	TGTGCCAGCAGCCGAGAACTAGCGGGAGACTACGAGCAGTACTTC	.	TRBJ2-7	TRBD2	TRBV4-2
CASSYSSSGSHYEQYF	TGTGCCAGCAGTTACTCGTCCAGCGGGAGTCACTACGAGCAGTACTTC	once	TRBJ2-7	TRBD2	TRBV6-5
CASSPPGAGSSTDTQYF	TGTGCCAGCAGTCCCCCAGGAGCGGGGTCTAGCACAGATACGCAGTATTTT	.	TRBJ2-3	TRBD2	TRBV2
CASSLVTLAGGRGTGELFF	TGTGCCAGCAGCTTAGTAACCTTAGCGGGAGGCCGTGGCACCGGGGAGCTGTTTTTT	few	TRBJ2-2	TRBD2	TRBV5-6
CASSILPGVGKNIQYF	TGTGCCAGTAGTATTTTACCCGGGGTAGGCAAAAACATTCAGTACTTC	.	TRBJ2-4	.	TRBV19
CASSEAIGISYEQYF	TGTGCCAGCAGTGAAGCAATAGGGATATCCTACGAGCAGTACTTC	.	TRBJ2-7	.	TRBV6-1
CASSLESHEQYF	TGTGCCAGCAGCTTAGAATCCCACGAGCAGTACTTC	.	TRBJ2-7	.	TRBV7-2
CAIRPTEYNEQFF	TGTGCCATCAGACCGACAGAGTACAATGAGCAGTTCTTC	once	TRBJ2-1	.	TRBV10-3